These 6 T cell receptor beta chains came from one sample sequenced in a study of blood T cell repertoires in COVID-19. Sequenced by immunoSEQ multiplex PCR; TCRdb stores in-frame clones only, minus some. The sample carries 330,000 or so clones, around 90% recorded once. Sequencing input: peripheral blood. Source of these receptors: a woman aged 55-70 years with COVID-19, enrolled during active disease.

V gene TRBV7-8 combines with J gene TRBJ2-5; possible D gene TRBD2, 5 bases. There are 11 residues in the CDR3. The germline CDR1 and CDR2 sequences are SGHVS and FQNEAQ. V lost 7 bases and J 5 bases, leaving 8 bases between the germline ends. The CDR3 spells CASKGGETQYF. Here the CDR3 DNA reads TGTGCCAGCAAAGGCGGGGAGACCCAGTACTTC.

V and J are TRBV10-3 and TRBJ1-1, with 8 bases identical to TRBD1. With 2 bases clipped from V and 2 bases from J, the junction kept 4 bases outside the gene matches. Germline lookup yields CDR1 ENHRY and CDR2 SYGVKD. This CDR3 is 15 amino acids long. The CDR3, as DNA: TGTGCCATCAGTGAGAGGACAGGGACTAACACTGAAGCTTTCTTT. Amino acids: CAISERTGTNTEAFF.

This clone was picked up one time. The J gene is TRBJ2-3, the V gene TRBV5-4; D may be TRBD1 (6 bases). V was pared by 4 bases and J by 3 bases, with 15 bases between. This CDR3 spans 15 amino acids. Germline V gene data show CDR1 as SGHNT and CDR2 as YYREEE (reference sequence). The CDR3 coding sequence is TGTGCCAGCAGCCGAGCAGGGGTTTGGACAGATACGCAGTATTTT. This encodes CASSRAGVWTDTQYF.

The J gene is TRBJ2-7, the V gene TRBV16; D is possibly TRBD1 (6 bases). V was pared by 4 bases and J by 2 bases, with 12 bases between. Germline CDR1 reads KGHSY; CDR2 reads FQNENV. CDR3 length: 14 amino acids. The DNA for the CDR3 is TGTGCCAGCAGCCGCCGGACAGCTCCCTACGAGCAGTACTTC. Protein product: CASSRRTAPYEQYF.

The gene calls are TRBV18 and TRBJ2-7, with 8 bases identical to TRBD2. This CDR3 region has 14 residues. J lost 0 bases, V lost 5 bases, and 3 bases had no gene match. Germline lookup yields CDR1 KGHSH and CDR2 LQKENI. DNA for the CDR3: TGTGCCAGCTCATTAGCGGGGAGCTCCTACGAGCAGTACTTC. Residues: CASSLAGSSYEQYF.

As regards this clone: In the same sample, other DNA sequences code for this CDR3. V usage is TRBV28 and J usage is TRBJ1-6; weak D call: TRBD1 (5 bases). The CDR3 spans 15 residues. Per the germline V gene, CDR1 is MDHEN and CDR2 is SYDVKM. V was shortened by 2 bases and J by 7 bases, with 12 bases between the two germline ends. CDR3: CASSLGQGGNSPLHF. For the CDR3, the DNA is TGTGCCAGCAGTTTAGGGCAGGGAGGAAATTCACCCCTCCACTTT.